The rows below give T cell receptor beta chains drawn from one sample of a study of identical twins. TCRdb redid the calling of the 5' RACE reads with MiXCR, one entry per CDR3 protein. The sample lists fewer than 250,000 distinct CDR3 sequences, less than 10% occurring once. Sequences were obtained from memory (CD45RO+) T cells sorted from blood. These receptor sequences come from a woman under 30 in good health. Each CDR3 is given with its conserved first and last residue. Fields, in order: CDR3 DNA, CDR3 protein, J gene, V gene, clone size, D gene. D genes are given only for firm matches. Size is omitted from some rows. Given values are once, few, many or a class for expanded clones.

cdr3_nt: TGTGCCAGCAGCTACGCCCGGACTAGCGGGGCTCAAGAGACCCAGTACTTC
cdr3_aa: CASSYARTSGAQETQYF
j_call: TRBJ2-5
v_call: TRBV7-2
clone_size: NA
d_call: TRBD2

cdr3_nt: TGTGCCAGCAGCCAAGATAAAGGGTTCGGGGAGCTGTTTTTT
cdr3_aa: CASSQDKGFGELFF
j_call: TRBJ2-2
v_call: TRBV3-1
clone_size: NA
d_call: NA

cdr3_nt: TGTGCCAGCAGTTTAACGGCCTACGAGCAGTACTTC
cdr3_aa: CASSLTAYEQYF
j_call: TRBJ2-7
v_call: TRBV7-8
clone_size: many
d_call: NA

cdr3_nt: TGCAGTGCTAGAGTCTGGGGTGCTGAAGCTTTCTTT
cdr3_aa: CSARVWGAEAFF
j_call: TRBJ1-1
v_call: TRBV20-1
clone_size: many
d_call: NA

cdr3_nt: TGTGCCAGCAGCTTGGACAGCACCTATGGCTACACCTTC
cdr3_aa: CASSLDSTYGYTF
j_call: TRBJ1-2
v_call: TRBV5-5
clone_size: few
d_call: NA

cdr3_nt: TGCGCCAGCAGCTTGGCTGGAGGGACACCCTCCTCCTACGAGCAGTACTTC
cdr3_aa: CASSLAGGTPSSYEQYF
j_call: TRBJ2-7
v_call: TRBV5-1
clone_size: few
d_call: NA

cdr3_nt: TGTGCCAGCAGCCCCCGAGGCAGGGAAAAGACCCAGTATTTC
cdr3_aa: CASSPRGREKTQYF
j_call: TRBJ2-5
v_call: TRBV14
clone_size: few
d_call: NA

cdr3_nt: TGCAGTGCTGTGGGACTAGCTGCAGAGACCCAGTACTTC
cdr3_aa: CSAVGLAAETQYF
j_call: TRBJ2-5
v_call: TRBV20-1
clone_size: few
d_call: TRBD2

cdr3_nt: TGCGCCAGCAGTCGTCGACAGGGGGGCCCCGGCGAGCAGTACTTC
cdr3_aa: CASSRRQGGPGEQYF
j_call: TRBJ2-7
v_call: TRBV10-2
clone_size: NA
d_call: TRBD1

cdr3_nt: TGTGCCAGCAGCGTAGTGTCCGGGGAAGGCTACACCTTC
cdr3_aa: CASSVVSGEGYTF
j_call: TRBJ1-2
v_call: TRBV9
clone_size: few
d_call: NA

cdr3_nt: TGCGCCAGCAGCTTGGACAGGCTGAACACTGAAGCTTTCTTT
cdr3_aa: CASSLDRLNTEAFF
j_call: TRBJ1-1
v_call: TRBV5-1
clone_size: few
d_call: NA

cdr3_nt: TGTGCCAGCAGTGTCGGACAGGGGTCCAACTATGGCTACACCTTC
cdr3_aa: CASSVGQGSNYGYTF
j_call: TRBJ1-2
v_call: TRBV2
clone_size: few
d_call: TRBD1

cdr3_nt: TGTGCCAGCAGCCAACTCCTCACAGGGGGGGTAGCCGGCTACACCTTC
cdr3_aa: CASSQLLTGGVAGYTF
j_call: TRBJ1-2
v_call: TRBV14
clone_size: few
d_call: TRBD1

cdr3_nt: TGTGCCACTCGAGACGGATTCACTGAAGCTTTCTTT
cdr3_aa: CATRDGFTEAFF
j_call: TRBJ1-1
v_call: TRBV19
clone_size: few
d_call: NA

cdr3_nt: TGTGCCAGCAGCCAGTGGGGCGGGAGTGTTCCCAATGAGCAGTTCTTC
cdr3_aa: CASSQWGGSVPNEQFF
j_call: TRBJ2-1
v_call: TRBV3-1
clone_size: NA
d_call: TRBD2

cdr3_nt: TGCGCCAGCAGCTTGGAACGGGGGGCCGGGTACAATGAGCAGTTCTTC
cdr3_aa: CASSLERGAGYNEQFF
j_call: TRBJ2-1
v_call: TRBV5-1
clone_size: few
d_call: NA

cdr3_nt: TGTGCCATCGGACAGGGCGACGCGGAGACCCAGTACTTC
cdr3_aa: CAIGQGDAETQYF
j_call: TRBJ2-5
v_call: TRBV10-3
clone_size: few
d_call: TRBD1

cdr3_nt: TGCAGTGCTGGGGGGGACTGGCAGTTCTTC
cdr3_aa: CSAGGDWQFF
j_call: TRBJ2-1
v_call: TRBV20-1
clone_size: NA
d_call: TRBD2

cdr3_nt: TGCAGTGCCCACGGACTAGTGGGGTCCTACGAGCAGTACTTC
cdr3_aa: CSAHGLVGSYEQYF
j_call: TRBJ2-7
v_call: TRBV20-1
clone_size: few
d_call: TRBD2

cdr3_nt: TGTGCCAGCACCCACTCAGGGTCCTCTGGGGCCAACGTCCTGACTTTC
cdr3_aa: CASTHSGSSGANVLTF
j_call: TRBJ2-6
v_call: TRBV3-1
clone_size: many
d_call: NA

cdr3_nt: TGTGCCAGCAGCCCAAGGGGAGTAGCGGGAGCTCTGGGCAATGAGCAGTTCTTC
cdr3_aa: CASSPRGVAGALGNEQFF
j_call: TRBJ2-1
v_call: TRBV11-1
clone_size: many
d_call: TRBD2

cdr3_nt: TGCAGCGGAGGAGGCCTGAGAGAGACCCAGTACTTC
cdr3_aa: CSGGGLRETQYF
j_call: TRBJ2-5
v_call: TRBV29-1
clone_size: many
d_call: NA

cdr3_nt: TGTGCCAGCAGCTTAAGGCTAGCGGGGATCTACAATGAGCAGTTCTTC
cdr3_aa: CASSLRLAGIYNEQFF
j_call: TRBJ2-1
v_call: TRBV11-2
clone_size: many
d_call: TRBD2

cdr3_nt: TGCAGTGCTCTGGGAACAGCTGCTAACAATGAGCAGTTCTTC
cdr3_aa: CSALGTAANNEQFF
j_call: TRBJ2-1
v_call: TRBV20-1
clone_size: few
d_call: NA

cdr3_nt: TGTGCCAGCAAAGAGTGGGGGGTAGGGGAGACCCAGTACTTC
cdr3_aa: CASKEWGVGETQYF
j_call: TRBJ2-5
v_call: TRBV12-3/TRBV12-4
clone_size: NA
d_call: NA

cdr3_nt: TGTGCCAGCAGCTCAGAGACTAGACTCAGCAATGAGCAGTTCTTC
cdr3_aa: CASSSETRLSNEQFF
j_call: TRBJ2-1
v_call: TRBV7-9
clone_size: NA
d_call: NA

cdr3_nt: TGTGCCAGCAGGGGGGACCCTAGCGGGGAGACCCAGTACTTC
cdr3_aa: CASRGDPSGETQYF
j_call: TRBJ2-5
v_call: TRBV2
clone_size: NA
d_call: TRBD2

cdr3_nt: TGCAGTGCTAGAGATCCGTCCACAGATACGCAGTATTTT
cdr3_aa: CSARDPSTDTQYF
j_call: TRBJ2-3
v_call: TRBV20-1
clone_size: NA
d_call: NA

cdr3_nt: TGTGCCAGCAGCCTAACGGGCGTGGATTCACCCCTCCACTTT
cdr3_aa: CASSLTGVDSPLHF
j_call: TRBJ1-6
v_call: TRBV14
clone_size: few
d_call: NA

cdr3_nt: TGTGCCAGCAGCCGGGACAGGGTTAACGAGCAGTACTTC
cdr3_aa: CASSRDRVNEQYF
j_call: TRBJ2-7
v_call: TRBV5-6
clone_size: many
d_call: TRBD1

cdr3_nt: TGTGCCAGCAGCTCCTCGGGCAGGGGGCAAGACTTC
cdr3_aa: CASSSSGRGQDF
j_call: TRBJ2-7
v_call: TRBV11-1
clone_size: NA
d_call: TRBD1

cdr3_nt: TGTGCCAGCAGCTTAGAGAGAGTTCTAGCCAAAAACATTCAGTACTTC
cdr3_aa: CASSLERVLAKNIQYF
j_call: TRBJ2-4
v_call: TRBV7-8
clone_size: NA
d_call: NA

cdr3_nt: TGTGCTAGTGGCAATTCCGGGGGGGATACGCAGTATTTT
cdr3_aa: CASGNSGGDTQYF
j_call: TRBJ2-3
v_call: TRBV12-5
clone_size: few
d_call: TRBD2

cdr3_nt: TGTGCCAGCAGCCGAGGAGGAGATACGCAGTATTTT
cdr3_aa: CASSRGGDTQYF
j_call: TRBJ2-3
v_call: TRBV7-3
clone_size: many
d_call: NA

cdr3_nt: TGCGCCAGCCGTGGACAGGAGGAAACTGAAGCTTTCTTT
cdr3_aa: CASRGQEETEAFF
j_call: TRBJ1-1
v_call: TRBV5-1
clone_size: NA
d_call: TRBD1

cdr3_nt: TGTGCCAGCAGCTACTCAACCTCCGGGACTCAGAATTACAATGAGCAGTTCTTC
cdr3_aa: CASSYSTSGTQNYNEQFF
j_call: TRBJ2-1
v_call: TRBV11-2
clone_size: few
d_call: NA

cdr3_nt: TGTGCCAGCAGTTACTCAGAACTTTACGAGCAGTACTTC
cdr3_aa: CASSYSELYEQYF
j_call: TRBJ2-7
v_call: TRBV6-2/TRBV6-3
clone_size: few
d_call: NA

cdr3_nt: TGCGCCAGCAGCCAGGGACCAAACAATGAGCAGTTCTTC
cdr3_aa: CASSQGPNNEQFF
j_call: TRBJ2-1
v_call: TRBV5-1
clone_size: NA
d_call: NA

cdr3_nt: TGTGCCAGCAGCCCCCAGGCCCTTAATGAAAAACTGTTTTTT
cdr3_aa: CASSPQALNEKLFF
j_call: TRBJ1-4
v_call: TRBV9
clone_size: few
d_call: NA

cdr3_nt: TGCAGTGCTAGGGGCTCCCGGGGGGAAGAGACCCAGTACTTC
cdr3_aa: CSARGSRGEETQYF
j_call: TRBJ2-5
v_call: TRBV20-1
clone_size: NA
d_call: TRBD2

cdr3_nt: TGCAGTGCCCTAGCGGGGGGAGGAGGAGAGACCCAGTACTTC
cdr3_aa: CSALAGGGGETQYF
j_call: TRBJ2-5
v_call: TRBV20-1
clone_size: few
d_call: TRBD2

cdr3_nt: TGTGCCAGCAGCGCCCGGGACAGGGGCTACGAGCAGTACTTC
cdr3_aa: CASSARDRGYEQYF
j_call: TRBJ2-7
v_call: TRBV7-9
clone_size: NA
d_call: TRBD1

cdr3_nt: TGTGCCAGCTCTGACAGGGGCAGCGGCAATCAGCCCCAGCATTTT
cdr3_aa: CASSDRGSGNQPQHF
j_call: TRBJ1-5
v_call: TRBV18
clone_size: few
d_call: TRBD1

cdr3_nt: TGTGCCAGCAGCTTAGGCGAAGGAGTCACTGAAGCTTTCTTT
cdr3_aa: CASSLGEGVTEAFF
j_call: TRBJ1-1
v_call: TRBV11-3
clone_size: many
d_call: NA

cdr3_nt: TGTGCCAGCAGCTTAAGGGGGTCTAGTTCAGAGACCCAGTACTTC
cdr3_aa: CASSLRGSSSETQYF
j_call: TRBJ2-5
v_call: TRBV7-2
clone_size: many
d_call: NA